This note documents a single T cell receptor (beta chain) sequence. Profiled with immunoSEQ multiplex PCR; TCRdb holds only in-frame clones, not every one. The profile shows about 310,000 clones, 85% to 90% of them singletons. This entry belongs to a study of blood T cell repertoires in COVID-19. Whole-study context: Italy, Spain and the United States were the sources of the convalescent and acute COVID-19 samples. PBMCs, B-cell-depleted T cells, or T cells were the source of the cDNA or gDNA that made up the material.

Germline V lookup: CDR1 MNHNS, CDR2 SASEGT. The CDR3 contains 13 residues. The ends were cut back, 1 base at V and 2 bases at J, with 5 bases in the middle. This clonotype was sampled from a man between 70 and 80 years old with acute or convalescent COVID-19. Sequencing was performed on peripheral blood. The rearrangement links TRBV6-1 to TRBJ1-2, with D hard to call. The CDR3, as DNA: TGTGCCAGCAGTGAAGGGCAGAACTATGGCTACACCTTC. This translates into CASSEGQNYGYTF.